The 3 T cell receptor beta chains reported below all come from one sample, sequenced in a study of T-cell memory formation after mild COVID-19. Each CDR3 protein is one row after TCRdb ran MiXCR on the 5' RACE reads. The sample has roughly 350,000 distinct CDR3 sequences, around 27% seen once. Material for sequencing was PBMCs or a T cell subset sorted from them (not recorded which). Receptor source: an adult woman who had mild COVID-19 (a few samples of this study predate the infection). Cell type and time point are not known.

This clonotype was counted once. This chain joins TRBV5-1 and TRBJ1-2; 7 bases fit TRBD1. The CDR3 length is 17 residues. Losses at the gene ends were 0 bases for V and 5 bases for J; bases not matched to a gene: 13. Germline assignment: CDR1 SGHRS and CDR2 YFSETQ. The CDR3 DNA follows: TGCGCCAGCAGCTTGGTTGGGGAAGGGGGCGGCCGGTATGGCTACACCTTC. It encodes CASSLVGEGGGRYGYTF.

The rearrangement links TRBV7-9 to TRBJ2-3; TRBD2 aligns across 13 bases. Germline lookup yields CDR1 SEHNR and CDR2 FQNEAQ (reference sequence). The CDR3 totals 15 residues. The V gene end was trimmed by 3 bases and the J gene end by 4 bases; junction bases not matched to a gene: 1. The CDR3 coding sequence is TGTGCCAGCAGCTTCGGACTAGCGGGAGCAGATACGCAGTATTTT. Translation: CASSFGLAGADTQYF. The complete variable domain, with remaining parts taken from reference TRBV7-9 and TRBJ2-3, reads DTGVSQNPRHKITKRGQNVTFRCDPISEHNRLYWYRQTLGQGPEFLTYFQNEAQLEKSRLLSDRFSAERPKGSFSTLEIQRTEQGDSAMYLCASSFGLAGADTQYFGPGTRLTVL.

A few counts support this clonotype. DNA of the CDR3: TGTGCCAGCAGTCTGCTGGGCACCGGGGAGCTGTTTTTT. This sequence encodes CASSLLGTGELFF. The V and J genes are TRBV6-2 or TRBV6-3 and TRBJ2-2; no firm D call. The CDR3 runs to 13 residues. The V and J ends lost 5 bases and 4 bases respectively, with 8 bases between them. Germline values: CDR1 MNHEY, CDR2 SVGEGT.